The 4 T cell receptor beta chains below come from one sample, sequenced in a study of shared clonotypes between healthy human individuals (dated by TCRdb to the early 2020s). The library was generated by the immunoSEQ multiplex PCR assay. Sourced from immuneACCESS, this table was stored by TCRdb with only in-frame sequences that have V and J called. A share of the clones is absent; for the studies checked, an unresolved V gene accounts for under half, and the remainder has no known explanation. The sample yields approximately 2,300,000 clones; just under 95% were counted once. Approximately 0.39% of the sample is taken by the ten largest. Sequencing used naive CD4+ T cells from PBMCs. Explained via the paper, the cell subset or site label denotes: CD45RA+ positively selected. The receptors were sampled from a man between 18 and 29 years old in good health. Some clones in this sample may be carry-over from other donors' samples.

V and J are TRBV5-6 and TRBJ1-1, with D unresolved. V was pared by 4 bases and J by 10 bases, with 14 bases between. Germline loops: CDR1 SGHDT, CDR2 YYEEEE. There are 12 residues in the CDR3. CDR3 in DNA: TGTGCCAGCAGCCGCTTTAGGATGGGAGCTTTCTTT. Residues: CASSRFRMGAFF.

The rearrangement uses TRBV7-9 and TRBJ2-7, with D possibly being TRBD1 (5 bases). The germline gives CDR1 SEHNR, CDR2 FQNEAQ (reference sequence). V dropped 4 bases and J dropped 5 bases, with 15 bases sitting between them. This CDR3 contains 14 residues. CDR3 region: CASSSWGFEHEQYF. The DNA of the CDR3 is TGTGCCAGCAGCTCCTGGGGCTTTGAGCACGAGCAGTACTTC.

The chain carries TRBV6-6 and TRBJ2-5, with 8 bases matching TRBD2. The V gene end was trimmed by 2 bases and the J gene end by 3 bases; junction bases not matched to a gene: 5. In germline, CDR1 is MNHNY, CDR2 SVGAGI (reference sequence). The CDR3 runs to 15 residues. Written as DNA, the CDR3 is TGTGCCAGCAGTTACGGTCTAGCGGGTAAAGAGACCCAGTACTTC. This encodes CASSYGLAGKETQYF.

CDR3 amino acids: CANRRTSGYNEQFF. The CDR3 DNA is TGTGCCAACCGAAGGACTAGCGGGTACAATGAGCAGTTCTTC. The chain uses TRBV2 and TRBJ2-1, with 11 bases identical to TRBD2. This CDR3 is built from 14 residues. V trimming: 10 bases; J trimming: 4 bases; junction bases outside the gene matches: 6. CDR1 is SNHLY, CDR2 FYNNEI, per germline.